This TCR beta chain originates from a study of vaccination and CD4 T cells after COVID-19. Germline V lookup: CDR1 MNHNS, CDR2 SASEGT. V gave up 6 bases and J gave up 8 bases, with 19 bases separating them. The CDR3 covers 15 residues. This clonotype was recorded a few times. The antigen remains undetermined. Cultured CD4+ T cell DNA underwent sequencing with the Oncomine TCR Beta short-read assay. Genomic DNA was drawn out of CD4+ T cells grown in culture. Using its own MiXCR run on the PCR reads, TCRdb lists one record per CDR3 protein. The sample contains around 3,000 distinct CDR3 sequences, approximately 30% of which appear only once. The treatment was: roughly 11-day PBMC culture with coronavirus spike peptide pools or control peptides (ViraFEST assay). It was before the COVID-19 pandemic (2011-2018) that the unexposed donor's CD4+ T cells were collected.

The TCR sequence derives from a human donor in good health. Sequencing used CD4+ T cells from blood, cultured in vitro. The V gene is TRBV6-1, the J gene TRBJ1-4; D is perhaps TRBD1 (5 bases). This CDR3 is CASSLWGTFVEKLFF. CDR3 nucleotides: TGTGCCAGCAGCCTCTGGGGGACCTTTGTAGAAAAACTGTTTTTT.